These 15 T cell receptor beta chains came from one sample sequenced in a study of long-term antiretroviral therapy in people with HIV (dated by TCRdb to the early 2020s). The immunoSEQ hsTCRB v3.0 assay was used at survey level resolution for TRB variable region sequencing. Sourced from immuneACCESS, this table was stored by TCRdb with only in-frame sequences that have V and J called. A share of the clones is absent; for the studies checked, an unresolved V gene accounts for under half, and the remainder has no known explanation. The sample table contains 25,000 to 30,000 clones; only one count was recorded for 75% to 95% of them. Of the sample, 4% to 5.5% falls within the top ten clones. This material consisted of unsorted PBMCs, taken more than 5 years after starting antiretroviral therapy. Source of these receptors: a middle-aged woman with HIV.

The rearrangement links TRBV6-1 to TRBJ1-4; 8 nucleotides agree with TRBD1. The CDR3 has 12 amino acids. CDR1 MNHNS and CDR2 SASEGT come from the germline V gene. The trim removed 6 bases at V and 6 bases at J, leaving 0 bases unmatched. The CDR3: CASRGQDEKLFF. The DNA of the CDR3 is TGTGCCAGCAGGGGACAGGATGAAAAACTGTTTTTT.

CDR3 loop: CASSSGQLYNSPLHF. The CDR3 DNA reads as TGTGCCAGCAGCTCAGGACAGTTATATAATTCACCCCTCCACTTT. The chain uses TRBV11-3 and TRBJ1-6; possibly TRBD1 for D (6 bases). Germline CDR1 reads SGHNT; CDR2 reads YENEEA. This CDR3 contains 15 residues. The V end lost 4 bases, the J end lost 4 bases, and 11 bases lay between the germline ends.

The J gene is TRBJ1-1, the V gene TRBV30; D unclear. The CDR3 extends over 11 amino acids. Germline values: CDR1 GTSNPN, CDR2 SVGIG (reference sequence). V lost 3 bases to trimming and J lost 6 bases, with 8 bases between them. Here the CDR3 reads CAWRTLAEAFF. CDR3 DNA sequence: TGTGCCTGGAGAACCCTAGCTGAAGCTTTCTTT.

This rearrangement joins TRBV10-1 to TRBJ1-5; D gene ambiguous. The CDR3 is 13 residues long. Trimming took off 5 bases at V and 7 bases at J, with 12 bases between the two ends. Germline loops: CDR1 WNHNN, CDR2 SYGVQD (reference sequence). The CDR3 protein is CASSSSRFQPQHF. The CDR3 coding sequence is TGCGCCAGCAGTTCGTCCAGGTTCCAGCCCCAGCATTTT.

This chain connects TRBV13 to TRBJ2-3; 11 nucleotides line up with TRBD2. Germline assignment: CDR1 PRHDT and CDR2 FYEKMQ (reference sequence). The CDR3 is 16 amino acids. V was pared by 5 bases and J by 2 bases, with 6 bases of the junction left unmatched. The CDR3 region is CASSQRLAGHTDTQYF. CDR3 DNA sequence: TGTGCCAGCAGCCAAAGACTAGCGGGGCACACAGATACGCAGTATTTT.

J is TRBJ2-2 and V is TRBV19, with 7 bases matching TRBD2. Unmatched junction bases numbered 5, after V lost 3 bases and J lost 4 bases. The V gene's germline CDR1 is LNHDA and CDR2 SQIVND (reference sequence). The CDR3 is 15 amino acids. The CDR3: CASSITGGSTGELFF. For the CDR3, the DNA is TGTGCCAGTAGTATTACGGGGGGATCCACCGGGGAGCTGTTTTTT.

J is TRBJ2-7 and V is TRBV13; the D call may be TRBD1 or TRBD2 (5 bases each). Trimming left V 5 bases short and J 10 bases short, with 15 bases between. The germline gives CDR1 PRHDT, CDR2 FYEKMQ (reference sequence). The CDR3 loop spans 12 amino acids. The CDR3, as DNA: TGTGCCAGCAGCCCCGGGACGGGTCCCCAGTACTTC. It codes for CASSPGTGPQYF.

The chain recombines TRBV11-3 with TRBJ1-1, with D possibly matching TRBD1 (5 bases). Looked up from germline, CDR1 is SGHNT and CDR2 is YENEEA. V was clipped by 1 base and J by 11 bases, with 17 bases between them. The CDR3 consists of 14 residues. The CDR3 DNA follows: TGTGCCAGCAGCTTAGCCGGCCAGGGCTGGCATGCTTTCTTT. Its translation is CASSLAGQGWHAFF.

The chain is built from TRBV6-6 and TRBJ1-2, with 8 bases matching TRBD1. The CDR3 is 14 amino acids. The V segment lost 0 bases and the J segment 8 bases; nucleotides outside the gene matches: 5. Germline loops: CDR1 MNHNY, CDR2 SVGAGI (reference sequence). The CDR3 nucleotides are TGTGCCAGCAGTTACTCTGGACAGGGTGACGGCTACACCTTC. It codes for CASSYSGQGDGYTF.

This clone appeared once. CDR3 sequence reads: CASSARELADTQYF. DNA of the CDR3: TGTGCCAGCAGCGCGAGGGAACTAGCAGATACGCAGTATTTT. The chain uses TRBV7-9 and TRBJ2-3, with D maybe TRBD2 (5 bases). V gave up 5 bases and J gave up 4 bases, with 13 bases separating them. In germline, CDR1 is SEHNR, CDR2 FQNEAQ (reference sequence). The length of the CDR3 is 14 residues.

CDR3 region: CAWSDGLSGYTF. For the CDR3, the DNA is TGTGCCTGGAGTGACGGCCTCAGCGGCTACACCTTC. This chain links TRBV30 with TRBJ1-2, with no clear D. Per the germline V gene, CDR1 is GTSNPN and CDR2 is SVGIG (reference sequence). This CDR3 is 12 amino acids long. V lost 1 base and J 8 bases, leaving 11 bases between the germline ends.

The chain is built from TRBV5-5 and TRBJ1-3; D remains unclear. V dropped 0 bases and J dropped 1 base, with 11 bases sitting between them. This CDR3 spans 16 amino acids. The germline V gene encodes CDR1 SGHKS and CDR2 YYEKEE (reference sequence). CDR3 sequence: CASSLEAASSGNTIYF. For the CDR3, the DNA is TGTGCCAGCAGCTTGGAGGCAGCTTCTTCTGGAAACACCATATATTTT.

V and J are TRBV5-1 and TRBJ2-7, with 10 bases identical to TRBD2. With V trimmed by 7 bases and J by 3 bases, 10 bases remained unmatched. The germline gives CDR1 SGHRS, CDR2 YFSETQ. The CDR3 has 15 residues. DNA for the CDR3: TGCGCCAGCGCAATAGCGGGAGGACTATTCTACGAGCAGTACTTC. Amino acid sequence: CASAIAGGLFYEQYF.

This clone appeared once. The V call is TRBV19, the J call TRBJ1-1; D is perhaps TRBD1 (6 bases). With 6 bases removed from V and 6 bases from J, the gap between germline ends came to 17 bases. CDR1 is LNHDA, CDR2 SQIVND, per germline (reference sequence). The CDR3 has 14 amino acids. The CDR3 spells CASSSGHKEAEAFF. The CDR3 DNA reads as TGTGCCAGTAGCTCGGGACATAAGGAAGCTGAAGCTTTCTTT.

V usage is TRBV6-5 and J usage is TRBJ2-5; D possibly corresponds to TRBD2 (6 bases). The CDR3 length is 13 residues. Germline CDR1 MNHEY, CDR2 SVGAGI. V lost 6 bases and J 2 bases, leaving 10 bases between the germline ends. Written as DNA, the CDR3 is TGTGCCAGCAGCCGGGACTTTCAAGAGACCCAGTACTTC. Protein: CASSRDFQETQYF.